The entry that follows covers one T cell receptor beta chain sequence. The antigen is unknown. Specified time point: recipient sample about 28 days before transplant, after cytoreduction. Recipient blood drawn about 28 days pretransplant and days 30, 100, 180 after. Generated by immunoSEQ multiplex PCR, the TCRdb table keeps only in-frame clones and is missing some. The sample holds 25,000 to 35,000 clones, approximately 94% seen once. This entry comes from a study of T cell clonotyping in hematopoietic cell transplantation. Study in general: Recipient samples before transplant were obtained post-cytoreduction.

CDR3 length: 22 residues. The V gene's germline CDR1 is SNHLY and CDR2 FYNNEI. V trimming: 2 bases; J trimming: 2 bases; junction bases outside the gene matches: 22. Study-wide findings and caveats: After transplant, recipient diversity fell while pathologically expanded clonotypes grew through day 180. Broader posttransplant TCR repertoire diversity was predicted by graft donor and pretransplant recipient Inverse Simpson Index values.

The V gene is TRBV2, the J gene TRBJ2-1; 9 bases fit TRBD2. This TCR derives from a man aged 50 to 60 with acute myeloid leukemia. Some clones in this sample may be carry-over from other donors' samples. The input for sequencing was peripheral blood mononuclear cells, taken before stem cell transplant. This CDR3 is CASSEPAGGSGQKAGAYNEQFF. CDR3 nucleotide sequence: TGTGCCAGCAGTGAACCAGCGGGAGGTTCAGGCCAAAAAGCCGGCGCCTACAATGAGCAGTTCTTC.